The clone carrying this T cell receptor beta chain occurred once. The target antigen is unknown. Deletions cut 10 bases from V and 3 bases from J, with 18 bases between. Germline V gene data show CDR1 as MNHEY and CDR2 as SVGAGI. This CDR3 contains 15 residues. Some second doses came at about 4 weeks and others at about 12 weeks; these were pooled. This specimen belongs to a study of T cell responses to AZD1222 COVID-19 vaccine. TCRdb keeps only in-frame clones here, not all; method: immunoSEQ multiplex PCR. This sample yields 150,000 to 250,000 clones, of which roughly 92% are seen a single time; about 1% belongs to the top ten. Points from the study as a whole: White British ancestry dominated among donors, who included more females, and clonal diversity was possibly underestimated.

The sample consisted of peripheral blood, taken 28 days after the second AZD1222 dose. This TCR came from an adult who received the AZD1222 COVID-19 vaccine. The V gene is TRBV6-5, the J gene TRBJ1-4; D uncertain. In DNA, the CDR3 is TGTGCCACTAGCCCGACTGTGGGTGCTAATGAAAAACTGTTTTTT. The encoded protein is CATSPTVGANEKLFF.